This T cell receptor beta chain comes out of a study of tumour-infiltrating T cells in Burkitt lymphoma. The V gene's germline CDR1 is MNHEY and CDR2 SVGAGI. This CDR3 contains 15 residues. Trimming cost V 6 bases and J 0 bases, with 12 bases left between them. This clone was seen a few times. Measured with immunoSEQ multiplex PCR; TCRdb has only the in-frame clones, and not every one. The sample carries over 2,000 clones, over 13% recorded once. This clonotype was obtained from a human donor with relapsed Burkitt lymphoma. Sequencing used tumor tissue from a relapse. This chain connects TRBV6-5 to TRBJ1-5; D ambiguous. In nucleotides, the CDR3 is TGTGCCAGCAGCCCCTTTGAGGGTAGCAATCAGCCCCAGCATTTT. As protein: CASSPFEGSNQPQHF.